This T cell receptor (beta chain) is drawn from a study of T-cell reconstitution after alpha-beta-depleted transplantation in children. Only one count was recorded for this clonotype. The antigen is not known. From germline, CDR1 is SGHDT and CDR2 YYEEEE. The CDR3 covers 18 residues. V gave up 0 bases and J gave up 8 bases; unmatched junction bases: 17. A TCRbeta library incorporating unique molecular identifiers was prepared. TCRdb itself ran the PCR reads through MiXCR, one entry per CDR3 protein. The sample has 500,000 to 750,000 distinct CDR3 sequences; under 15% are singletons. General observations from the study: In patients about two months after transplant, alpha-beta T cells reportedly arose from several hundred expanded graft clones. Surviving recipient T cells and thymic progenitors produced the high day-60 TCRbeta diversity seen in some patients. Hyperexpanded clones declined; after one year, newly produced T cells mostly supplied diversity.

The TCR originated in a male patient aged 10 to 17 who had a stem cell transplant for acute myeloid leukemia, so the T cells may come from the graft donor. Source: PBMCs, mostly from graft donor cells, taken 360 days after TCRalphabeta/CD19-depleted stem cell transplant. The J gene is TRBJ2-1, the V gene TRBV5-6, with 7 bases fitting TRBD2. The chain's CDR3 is CASSLGVGPGLRGDEQFF. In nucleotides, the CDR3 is TGTGCCAGCAGCTTGGGTGTGGGACCGGGACTACGGGGGGATGAGCAGTTCTTC. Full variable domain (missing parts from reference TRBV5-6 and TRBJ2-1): DAGVTQSPTHLIKTRGQQVTLRCSPKSGHDTVSWYQQALGQGPQFIFQYYEEEERQRGNFPDRFSGHQFPNYSSELNVNALLLGDSALYLCASSLGVGPGLRGDEQFFGPGTRLTVL.